The 18 T cell receptor beta chains below were found in one sample sequenced in a study of CD8+ T cells in alopecia areata. cDNA reverse transcribed from extracted RNA served as the sequencing template. Produced via immunoSEQ multiplex PCR; TCRdb's table is partial and in-frame only. There are 70,000 to 95,000 clones in the sample; approximately 50% occur only once, and 5.5% to 6% lies in the top ten. Sequences were obtained from NKG2D-high CD8+ T cells sorted from blood. These TCRs come from a human donor with alopecia areata.

This clone was detected once. This specimen includes other DNA sequences encoding the same CDR3. The gene calls are TRBV28 and TRBJ2-7, with a tentative D call TRBD1 (5 bases). The CDR3 sequence is 11 residues long. V was shortened by 5 bases and J by 7 bases, with 9 bases between the two germline ends. The germline V gene encodes CDR1 MDHEN and CDR2 SYDVKM. This chain's CDR3 is CASSPPGEQYF. CDR3 bases: TGTGCCAGCAGTCCCCCAGGGGAGCAGTACTTC.

Comment on this clone: This sample also contains other DNA sequences that code for the same CDR3. The chain couples TRBV9 to TRBJ2-2; unclear D gene. From germline, CDR1 is SGDLS and CDR2 YYNGEE. The CDR3 is 13 amino acids. V was pared by 0 bases and J by 4 bases, with 4 bases between. CDR3 DNA sequence: TGTGCCAGCAGCGTAGGATCCACCGGGGAGCTGTTTTTT. Protein: CASSVGSTGELFF.

The rearrangement uses TRBV13 and TRBJ2-1; D unresolved. Germline V CDR1 and CDR2: PRHDT, FYEKMQ (reference sequence). The CDR3 is 15 residues long. V dropped 4 bases and J dropped 5 bases, with 15 bases sitting between them. CDR3 sequence reads: CASSSTLVNHNEQFF. The CDR3 DNA follows: TGTGCCAGCAGCTCCACCCTTGTAAACCACAATGAGCAGTTCTTC.

The chain has TRBV11-2 and TRBJ2-7; D unresolved. V gave up 5 bases and J gave up 4 bases, with 12 bases separating them. The CDR3 has 13 residues. Germline-derived CDR1 and CDR2 are SGHAT and FQNNGV. This chain's CDR3 is CASSHLSGYEQYF. DNA of the CDR3: TGTGCCAGCAGCCATCTATCCGGGTACGAGCAGTACTTC.

The rearrangement links TRBV29-1 to TRBJ2-2; 10 nucleotides line up with TRBD1. The CDR3 is made up of 12 amino acids. Germline CDR1 and CDR2: SQVTM and ANQGSEA. With V trimmed by 5 bases and J by 7 bases, 1 base remained unmatched. The CDR3 DNA sequence: TGCAGCGTTTGGACAGGGGGCGGGGAGCTGTTTTTT. This translates into CSVWTGGGELFF.

The V call is TRBV30, the J call TRBJ1-1, with D tentatively TRBD1 (6 bases). This CDR3 is 13 amino acids long. Germline V gene sequence: CDR1 GTSNPN, CDR2 SVGIG (reference sequence). The V end lost 2 bases, the J end lost 5 bases, and 12 bases lay between the germline ends. In DNA, the CDR3 is TGTGCCTGGAGTTACAGGGAGGGAACTGAAGCTTTCTTT. It is translated as CAWSYREGTEAFF. The full variable domain, in which reference TRBV30 and TRBJ1-1 provide the parts outside the CDR3, is SQTIHQWPATLVQPVGSPLSLECTVEGTSNPNLYWYRQAAGRGLQLLFYSVGIGQISSEVPQNLSASRPQDRQFILSSKKLLLSDSGFYLCAWSYREGTEAFFGQGTRLTVV.

The rearrangement joins TRBV28 to TRBJ1-2; D is uncertain. Trimming stripped 5 bases from V and 6 bases from J, with 10 bases between. The CDR3 has 12 amino acids. Germline-derived CDR1 and CDR2 are MDHEN and SYDVKM. The CDR3 region is CASSVGSDGYTF. The CDR3 DNA reads as TGTGCCAGCAGTGTGGGGTCCGATGGCTACACCTTC.

This clone was seen a handful of times. This chain joins TRBV29-1 and TRBJ2-1; D is uncertain. V was trimmed by 3 bases and J by 10 bases, leaving 10 bases between them. The CDR3 consists of 11 residues. Germline values: CDR1 SQVTM, CDR2 ANQGSEA. CDR3 bases: TGCAGCGTTGACGAAGAACCCGAGCAGTTCTTC. It specifies CSVDEEPEQFF.

V is TRBV29-1 and J is TRBJ2-7; TRBD1 matches 7 bases. This CDR3 is built from 13 residues. J lost 0 bases, V lost 6 bases, and 5 bases had no gene match. Germline CDR1 and CDR2: SQVTM and ANQGSEA. The CDR3 is CSVIRDSSYEQYF. As DNA, the CDR3 is TGCAGCGTCATCCGGGACAGCTCCTACGAGCAGTACTTC.

This clone was detected once. The chain combines TRBV29-1 with TRBJ1-5, with D uncertain. This CDR3 contains 14 residues. Trimming took off 5 bases at V and 4 bases at J, with 15 bases between the two ends. CDR1 SQVTM and CDR2 ANQGSEA come from the germline V gene. The CDR3 region has the DNA TGCAGCGTTCGAGAGGGATTTGGGAATCAGCCCCAGCATTTT. Its protein is CSVREGFGNQPQHF.

There are a few counts of this clone. V and J are TRBV29-1 and TRBJ2-7; a possible D gene is TRBD1 (6 bases). V lost 8 bases and J 3 bases, leaving 17 bases between the germline ends. CDR3 length: 13 amino acids. From germline, CDR1 is SQVTM and CDR2 ANQGSEA. The CDR3 is CSIIQGTSYEQYF. The CDR3 DNA sequence: TGCAGCATCATTCAGGGGACGAGCTACGAGCAGTACTTC.

The chain carries TRBV5-1 and TRBJ2-5; D is unresolved. CDR1 SGHRS and CDR2 YFSETQ come from the germline V gene. The V gene lost 0 bases and the J gene lost 5 bases, with 5 bases spanning the gap. This CDR3 region has 12 residues. The CDR3 spells CASSLGDETQYF. For the CDR3, the DNA is TGCGCCAGCAGCTTGGGAGATGAGACCCAGTACTTC.

This clone showed up just a few times. The chain is built from TRBV28 and TRBJ2-5, with 8 bases matching TRBD1. CDR3 length: 16 amino acids. The trim removed 5 bases at V and 3 bases at J, leaving 11 bases unmatched. Per the germline V gene, CDR1 is MDHEN and CDR2 is SYDVKM. This chain's CDR3 is CASSPHPRTGKETQYF. The CDR3 DNA is TGTGCCAGCAGTCCGCATCCCCGGACAGGGAAAGAGACCCAGTACTTC.

This clone was recorded a few times. The chain couples TRBV29-1 to TRBJ2-1; D might be TRBD1 (6 bases). V gave up 0 bases and J gave up 12 bases, with 21 bases separating them. Germline CDR1 and CDR2: SQVTM and ANQGSEA. The CDR3 extends over 15 amino acids. The CDR3 coding sequence is TGCAGCGTTGAAGATGAGGACAGATACAATGAGCGGCAGTTCTTC. As protein: CSVEDEDRYNERQFF.

V gene TRBV27 combines with J gene TRBJ2-1; D is unresolved. Trimming removed 6 bases from V and 2 bases from J, with 5 bases in between. Germline CDR1 is MNHEY and CDR2 is SMNVEV (reference sequence). The length of the CDR3 is 12 residues. CDR3 residues: CASSHPYNEQFF. CDR3 bases: TGTGCCAGCAGCCACCCCTACAATGAGCAGTTCTTC.

This rearrangement joins TRBV4-1 to TRBJ2-1; D possibly corresponds to TRBD2 (5 bases). Trimming removed 3 bases at V and 7 bases at J, with 16 bases between. The CDR3 has 15 residues. Per the germline V gene, CDR1 is MGHRA and CDR2 is YSYEKL. The CDR3 protein is CASSHPAAGGNEQFF. The CDR3 region has the DNA TGCGCCAGCAGCCATCCTGCCGCTGGAGGAAATGAGCAGTTCTTC.

The genes are TRBV7-6 and TRBJ2-2; no clear D. The germline CDR1 and CDR2 sequences are SGHVS and FNYEAQ. This CDR3 has 15 residues. The V end was cut by 4 bases, the J end by 4 bases, with 13 bases between. The CDR3 loop is CASSSQDVSTGELFF. DNA of the CDR3: TGTGCCAGCAGCTCTCAGGATGTTAGCACCGGGGAGCTGTTTTTT.

J is TRBJ2-7 and V is TRBV6-6; D may be TRBD1 (5 bases). Trimming left V 0 bases short and J 10 bases short, with 7 bases between. The CDR3 is 11 residues long. CDR1 is MNHNY, CDR2 SVGAGI, per germline (reference sequence). DNA of the CDR3: TGTGCCAGCAGTTACTCCGACAGACAGTACTTC. Translated, it gives CASSYSDRQYF.